The source of this T cell receptor beta chain is a study of cytomegalovirus exposure and HLA in healthy donors. Study details: HLA-typed donors were the source of approximately 80 million unique TCRs, which an early data release held.

Study-level findings and limits: In a later analysis, common viral pathogens appeared linked to several of the most significant clusters. Fewer N-insertions than the roughly 630-donor mean were reportedly shown by an Asian-associated ancestry cluster in a later analysis. Researchers had no immune exposure information except CMV serostatus available.

PCR involved 60 Vbeta and 13 Jbeta primers. Method: immunoSEQ multiplex PCR; TCRdb's copy keeps in-frame clones and lacks some. The repertoire holds hundreds of thousands of clones, with roughly 88% as singletons. With respect to this clone: Its antigen is as yet unknown.

V trimming: 6 bases; J trimming: 4 bases; junction bases outside the gene matches: 3. The CDR3 has 13 amino acids. From germline, CDR1 is LNHDA and CDR2 SQIVND (reference sequence). The source is a boy aged 2 to 9 in good health and CMV-seronegative. The genes are TRBV19 and TRBJ2-7, with TRBD2 matching over 10 bases. Sequencing was performed on PBMCs. CDR3 coding DNA: TGTGCCAGTAGCGATAGCGGGGGGTACGAGCAGTACTTC. Its translation is CASSDSGGYEQYF.